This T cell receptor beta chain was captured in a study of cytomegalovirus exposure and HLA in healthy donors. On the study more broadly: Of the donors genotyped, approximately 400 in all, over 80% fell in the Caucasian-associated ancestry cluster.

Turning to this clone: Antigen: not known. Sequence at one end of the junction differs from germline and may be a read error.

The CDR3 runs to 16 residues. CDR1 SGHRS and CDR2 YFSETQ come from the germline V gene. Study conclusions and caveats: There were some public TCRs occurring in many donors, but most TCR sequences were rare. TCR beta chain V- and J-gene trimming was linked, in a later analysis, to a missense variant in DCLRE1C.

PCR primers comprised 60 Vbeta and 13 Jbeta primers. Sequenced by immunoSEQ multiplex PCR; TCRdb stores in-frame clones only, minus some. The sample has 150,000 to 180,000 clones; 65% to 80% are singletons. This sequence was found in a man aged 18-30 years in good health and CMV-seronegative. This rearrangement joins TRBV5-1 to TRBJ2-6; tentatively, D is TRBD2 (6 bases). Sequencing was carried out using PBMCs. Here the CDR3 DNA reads TGCGCCAGCAGCTTGGTAGGAGGGACTGGGGCCAACGGCCTGACTTTC. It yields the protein CASSLVGGTGANGLTF.